Reported below is one TCR beta chain. This CDR3 is 17 amino acids long. Germline V gene data show CDR1 as SGHVS and CDR2 as FQNEAQ. Trimming took 1 base from V and 1 from J, leaving 13 bases between them. This entry is derived from a study of control samples from healthy donors and cancer patients. Only in-frame clones appear in the TCRdb table, and some are missing; sequencing was by immunoSEQ multiplex PCR. The data show about 94,000 clones, around 83% seen once. The TCR was taken from a woman between 50 and 59 years old in good health. The gene calls are TRBV7-8 and TRBJ2-2, with a tentative D call TRBD2 (6 bases). Material for sequencing was blood. CDR3 loop: CASSLGLGTVNTGELFF. DNA of the CDR3: TGTGCCAGCAGCTTAGGCCTGGGGACTGTGAACACCGGGGAGCTGTTTTTT.